This entry is about one T cell receptor (beta chain). The record originates from a study of shared clonotypes between healthy human individuals. Study information: The study enrolled a couple of women and three men aged 18 to 49.

Profiling relied on immunoSEQ multiplex PCR, and the TCRdb table lists in-frame clones only, not all of them. The sample records roughly 2 million clones, about 95% being singletons. The naive CD8 subset, CD45RO-negative cells positively selected for CCR7, excluded terminally differentiated effector memory CD45RA+ cells. V was shortened by 4 bases and J by 5 bases, with 12 bases between the two germline ends. The CDR3 contains 14 residues. From germline, CDR1 is PRHDT and CDR2 FYEKMQ (reference sequence). The sample comprised naive CD8+ T cells sorted from blood. The chain has TRBV13 and TRBJ2-4; the D is unclear. This receptor was obtained from a man aged 18 to 30 in good health. The CDR3 loop is CASSSIETQNIQYF. The CDR3 region has the DNA TGTGCCAGCAGCTCCATAGAAACCCAAAACATTCAGTACTTC.